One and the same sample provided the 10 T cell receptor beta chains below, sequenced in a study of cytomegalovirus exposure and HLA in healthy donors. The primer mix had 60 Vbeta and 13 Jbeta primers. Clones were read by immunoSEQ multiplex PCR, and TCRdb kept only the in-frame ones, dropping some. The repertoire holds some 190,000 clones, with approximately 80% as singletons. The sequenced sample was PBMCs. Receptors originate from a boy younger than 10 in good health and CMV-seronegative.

In nucleotides, the CDR3 is TGTGCCAGCAGCCCTAGACTAGCGGAAGAGACCCAGTACTTC. Its translation: CASSPRLAEETQYF. The chain is built from TRBV7-2 and TRBJ2-5, with 9 bases lining up with TRBD2. The junction had 4 bases not matched to a gene; V was cut back by 5 bases and J by 3 bases. CDR1 is SGHTA, CDR2 FQGNSA, per germline. The CDR3 totals 14 residues.

The CDR3: CASSYSAGGSNEQFF. Written as DNA, the CDR3 is TGTGCCAGCAGTTACTCGGCAGGGGGTAGCAATGAGCAGTTCTTC. The chain has TRBV6-5 and TRBJ2-1; 7 bases fit TRBD1. In germline, CDR1 is MNHEY, CDR2 SVGAGI. This CDR3 contains 15 residues. J lost 6 bases, V lost 0 bases, and 5 bases had no gene match.

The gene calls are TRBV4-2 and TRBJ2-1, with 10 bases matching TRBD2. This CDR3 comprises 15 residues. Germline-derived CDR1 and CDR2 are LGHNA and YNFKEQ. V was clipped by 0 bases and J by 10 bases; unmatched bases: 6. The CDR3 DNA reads TGTGCCAGCAGCCAAGATAGCGGGAGGAACAGGGAGCAGTTCTTC. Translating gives CASSQDSGRNREQFF.

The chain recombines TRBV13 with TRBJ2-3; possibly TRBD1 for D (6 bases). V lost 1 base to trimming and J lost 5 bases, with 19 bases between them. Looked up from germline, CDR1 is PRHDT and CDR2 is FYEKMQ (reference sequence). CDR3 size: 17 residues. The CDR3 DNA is TGTGCCAGCAGCTTAGTCGGTCTTGGCAGGGGATTAGATACGCAGTATTTT. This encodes CASSLVGLGRGLDTQYF.

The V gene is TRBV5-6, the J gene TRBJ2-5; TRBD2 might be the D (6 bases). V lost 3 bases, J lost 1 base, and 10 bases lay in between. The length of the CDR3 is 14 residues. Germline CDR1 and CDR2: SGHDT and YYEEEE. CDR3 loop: CASSWGVRQETQYF. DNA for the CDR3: TGTGCCAGCAGCTGGGGGGTGCGCCAAGAGACCCAGTACTTC.

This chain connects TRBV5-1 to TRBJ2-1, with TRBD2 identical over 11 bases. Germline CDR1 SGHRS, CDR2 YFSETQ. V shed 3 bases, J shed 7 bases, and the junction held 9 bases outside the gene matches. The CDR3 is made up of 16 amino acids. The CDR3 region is CASSYLAGGPRNEQFF. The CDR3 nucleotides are TGCGCCAGCAGCTATTTAGCGGGAGGGCCAAGGAATGAGCAGTTCTTC.

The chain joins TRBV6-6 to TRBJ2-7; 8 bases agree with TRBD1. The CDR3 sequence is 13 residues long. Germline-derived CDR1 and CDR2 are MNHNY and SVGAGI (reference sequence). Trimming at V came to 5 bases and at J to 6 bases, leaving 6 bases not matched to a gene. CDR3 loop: CASSTVDRGEQYV. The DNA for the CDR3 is TGTGCCAGCAGTACGGTAGACAGGGGCGAGCAGTACGTC.

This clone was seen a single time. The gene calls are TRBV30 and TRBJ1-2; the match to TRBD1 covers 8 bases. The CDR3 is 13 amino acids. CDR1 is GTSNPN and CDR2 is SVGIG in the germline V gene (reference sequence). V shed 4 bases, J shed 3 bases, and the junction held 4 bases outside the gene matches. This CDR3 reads CAWIVTGDYGYTF. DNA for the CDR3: TGTGCCTGGATTGTGACAGGGGACTATGGCTACACCTTC.

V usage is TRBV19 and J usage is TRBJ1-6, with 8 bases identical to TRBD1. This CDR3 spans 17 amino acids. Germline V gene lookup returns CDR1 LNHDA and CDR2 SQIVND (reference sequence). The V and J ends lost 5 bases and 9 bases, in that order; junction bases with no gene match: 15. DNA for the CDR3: TGTGCCAGTAGTGCCCTCCCCCGACAGGGGTTTGGTTCACCCCTCCACTTT. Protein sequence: CASSALPRQGFGSPLHF. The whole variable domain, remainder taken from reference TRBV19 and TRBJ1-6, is DGGITQSPKYLFRKEGQNVTLSCEQNLNHDAMYWYRQDPGQGLRLIYYSQIVNDFQKGDIAEGYSVSREKKESFPLTVTSAQKNPTAFYLCASSALPRQGFGSPLHFGNGTRLTVT.

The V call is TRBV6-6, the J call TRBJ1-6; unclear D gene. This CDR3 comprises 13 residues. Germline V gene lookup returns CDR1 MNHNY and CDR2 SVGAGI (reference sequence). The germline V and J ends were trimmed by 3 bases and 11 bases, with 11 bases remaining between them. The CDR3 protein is CASSYREEAPLHF. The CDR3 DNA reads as TGTGCCAGCAGTTATAGGGAGGAAGCACCCCTCCACTTT.